This T cell receptor beta chain was observed in a study of T cell responses to AZD1222 COVID-19 vaccine. Here immunoSEQ multiplex PCR was the method, and the copy in TCRdb shows in-frame clones only, minus some. The sample records around 140,000 clones, about 92% being singletons. This clone appeared once. The length of the CDR3 is 17 residues. Germline V gene data show CDR1 as KGHSH and CDR2 as LQKENI. The trim removed 1 base at V and 0 bases at J, leaving 8 bases unmatched. This TCR derives from an adult in good health. Sequencing used peripheral blood, obtained on day 0 of AZD1222 vaccination. The chain combines TRBV18 with TRBJ1-2; 7 positions agree with TRBD1. The CDR3 protein is CASSPRGTDKTNYGYTF. The CDR3 coding sequence is TGTGCCAGCTCACCACGGGGGACAGATAAAACTAACTATGGCTACACCTTC.